The 29 T cell receptor beta chains below were found in one sample sequenced in a study of cytomegalovirus exposure and HLA in healthy donors. The study ran its PCR with 60 Vbeta and 13 Jbeta primers. Clones were sequenced by immunoSEQ multiplex PCR, and TCRdb holds only the in-frame ones, with some missing. The sample contains under 130,000 clones, approximately 66% of which appear only once. Sequencing was carried out using PBMCs. The receptors derive from a woman aged 45-60 years in good health and CMV-seronegative.

The V gene is TRBV7-2, the J gene TRBJ1-2, with 9 positions matching TRBD1. The CDR3 sequence is 14 residues long. CDR1 and CDR2 from the germline V gene are SGHTA and FQGNSA. Losses at the gene ends were 7 bases for V and 6 bases for J; bases not matched to a gene: 9. The CDR3 coding sequence is TGTGCCAGCATCCCAGGGGACAGGGCTGATGGCTACACCTTC. This gives the protein CASIPGDRADGYTF.

The gene calls are TRBV10-1 and TRBJ2-1; D may be TRBD2 (5 bases). CDR1 and CDR2 (germline): WNHNN, SYGVQD (reference sequence). Trimming left V 5 bases short and J 3 bases short, with 11 bases between. The CDR3 loop spans 14 amino acids. The DNA for the CDR3 is TGCGCCAGCAGTTTCACACGGGGCTACAATGAGCAGTTCTTC. As protein: CASSFTRGYNEQFF.

The V call is TRBV28, the J call TRBJ1-2; 7 positions match TRBD1. CDR3 size: 15 residues. Unmatched junction bases numbered 9, after V lost 4 bases and J lost 4 bases. The germline V gene encodes CDR1 MDHEN and CDR2 SYDVKM. The CDR3 nucleotides read TGTGCCAGCAGTTCATCCGGGACAGCCTCCTATGGCTACACCTTC. Protein: CASSSSGTASYGYTF.

The J gene is TRBJ2-1, the V gene TRBV25-1; D is ambiguous. There are 11 residues in the CDR3. The ends were cut back, 6 bases at V and 9 bases at J, with 9 bases in the middle. The germline CDR1 and CDR2 sequences are MGHDK and SYGVNS. CDR3: CASSLAAEQFF. CDR3 in DNA: TGTGCCAGCAGCTTAGCTGCTGAGCAGTTCTTC.

The V and J genes are TRBV6-1 and TRBJ2-7, with D possibly TRBD2 on 5 matching bases. The germline V gene has CDR1 MNHNS and CDR2 SASEGT. Trimming pared 4 bases from V and 3 bases from J, leaving 16 bases between. CDR3 length: 15 amino acids. The CDR3 bases are TGTGCCAGCAGTGTCTACGCCAACGGGATCTACGAGCAGTACTTC. Translated: CASSVYANGIYEQYF.

This sequence joins TRBV10-3 and TRBJ2-7, with D tentatively TRBD2 (6 bases). Deletions cut 4 bases from V and 2 bases from J, with 15 bases between. CDR3 size: 15 residues. CDR1 and CDR2 (germline): ENHRY, SYGVKD. CDR3 amino acids: CAISGGVSLTYEQYF. Here the CDR3 DNA reads TGTGCCATCAGTGGGGGGGTTAGCCTAACCTACGAGCAGTACTTC.

The chain couples TRBV18 to TRBJ1-4, with D tentatively TRBD1 (5 bases). CDR1 KGHSH and CDR2 LQKENI come from the germline V gene. The CDR3 has 16 amino acids. Trimming shortened V by 5 bases and J by 10 bases, and 23 bases separated the two germline ends. CDR3 amino acids: CASSNKAVGSGGKLFF. CDR3 nucleotide sequence: TGTGCCAGCTCAAACAAGGCAGTTGGGTCCGGGGGAAAACTGTTTTTT.

The rearrangement links TRBV13 to TRBJ2-7; D gene uncertain. Trimming stripped 0 bases from V and 0 bases from J, with 12 bases between. Germline CDR1 and CDR2: PRHDT and FYEKMQ (reference sequence). This CDR3 comprises 16 residues. CDR3 protein: CASSLGVSGSSYEQYF. In nucleotides, the CDR3 is TGTGCCAGCAGCTTAGGCGTCTCAGGAAGCTCCTACGAGCAGTACTTC.

In its sample, this clone was seen a few times. One junction end does not reproduce the germline sequence, and a read error may be involved. This rearrangement joins TRBV7-7 to TRBJ2-2, with D unclear. Germline lookup yields CDR1 SSHAT and CDR2 FNYEAQ (reference sequence). The CDR3 contains 14 residues. CDR3 sequence reads: CASSFGGNTGELFF. In nucleotides, the CDR3 is TGTGCTAGCAGCTTTGGCGGGAACACCGGGGAGCTGTTTTTT.

The V call is TRBV18, the J call TRBJ2-3; 8 bases line up with TRBD2. This CDR3 has 16 amino acids. Looked up from germline, CDR1 is KGHSH and CDR2 is LQKENI. With 2 bases clipped from V and 5 bases from J, the junction kept 9 bases outside the gene matches. DNA for the CDR3: TGTGCCAGCTCACCAGGGCTAGCGGGTGTTGGAGATACGCAGTATTTT. This sequence encodes CASSPGLAGVGDTQYF.

The chain uses TRBV7-8 and TRBJ2-5; D perhaps matches TRBD1 (6 bases). Germline assignment: CDR1 SGHVS and CDR2 FQNEAQ. Trimming took off 1 base at V and 1 base at J, with 7 bases between the two ends. This CDR3 spans 14 amino acids. Here the CDR3 reads CASSLGTVQETQYF. The DNA of the CDR3 is TGTGCCAGCAGCTTAGGGACAGTCCAAGAGACCCAGTACTTC.

The genes are TRBV10-3 and TRBJ2-1; weak D call: TRBD2 (6 bases). The CDR3 extends over 16 amino acids. V dropped 3 bases and J dropped 8 bases, with 20 bases sitting between them. CDR1 and CDR2 (germline): ENHRY, SYGVKD. The CDR3 region is CAISDFGSRAVDEQFF. The DNA for the CDR3 is TGTGCCATCAGTGATTTCGGGAGTAGAGCTGTGGATGAGCAGTTCTTC.

The rearrangement links TRBV5-1 to TRBJ2-2, with 8 nucleotides matching TRBD2. The ends lost 3 bases at V and 4 bases at J; junction bases unmatched: 5. Looked up from germline, CDR1 is SGHRS and CDR2 is YFSETQ. The CDR3 is made up of 15 amino acids. The CDR3 region has the DNA TGCGCCAGCAGCTCGGGACTAGGCGGCACCGGGGAGCTGTTTTTT. The encoded protein is CASSSGLGGTGELFF.

About this clone itself: The identical CDR3 is also encoded by other nucleotide sequences in the sample. V is TRBV28 and J is TRBJ2-5, with 7 bases that match TRBD1. The CDR3 is 11 amino acids. Germline V gene lookup returns CDR1 MDHEN and CDR2 SYDVKM. The junction had 7 bases not matched to a gene; V was cut back by 6 bases and J by 12 bases. The DNA for the CDR3 is TGTGCCAGCAGACGACAGGGCCCAGAGTACTTC. Its protein product is CASRRQGPEYF.

This chain links TRBV6-5 with TRBJ2-7; D may be TRBD2 (5 bases). This CDR3 has 14 amino acids. Trimming cost V 3 bases and J 0 bases, with 9 bases left between them. CDR1 MNHEY and CDR2 SVGAGI come from the germline V gene. In DNA form, the CDR3 reads TGTGCCAGCAGTTATTTGAGGGACTCCTACGAGCAGTACTTC. It translates to CASSYLRDSYEQYF.

The sample holds a few counts of this clone. This chain joins TRBV5-1 and TRBJ2-1; 10 bases are a match to TRBD2. This CDR3 is built from 13 residues. V lost 9 bases to trimming and J lost 7 bases; unmatched junction nucleotides: 7. Germline-derived CDR1 and CDR2 are SGHRS and YFSETQ. The CDR3 region has the DNA TGCGCCACCCCGGGACTAGCGTTTAATGAGCAGTTCTTC. Translation: CATPGLAFNEQFF.

This clone appeared a few times. The chain is built from TRBV19 and TRBJ2-5; possible D gene TRBD2, 6 bases. Between the trimmed V and J ends, which lost 4 bases and 5 bases, there was a span of 14 bases. CDR3 length equals 14 residues. Looked up from germline, CDR1 is LNHDA and CDR2 is SQIVND (reference sequence). The CDR3 DNA reads as TGTGCCAGTAGTAAGGCGGGGCCAAGGGAGACCCAGTACTTC. It codes for CASSKAGPRETQYF.

The genes are TRBV5-1 and TRBJ2-1; 8 nucleotides line up with TRBD2. Germline CDR1 and CDR2: SGHRS and YFSETQ. After removal of 1 base from V and 6 bases from J, the junction contained 6 bases not matched to a gene. The CDR3 totals 15 residues. In DNA form, the CDR3 reads TGCGCCAGCAGCTTGTTTGGGACTAGGAGCAATGAGCAGTTCTTC. Translation: CASSLFGTRSNEQFF.

The chain uses TRBV7-2 and TRBJ1-2; a possible D gene is TRBD1 (6 bases). Germline CDR1 SGHTA, CDR2 FQGNSA. V gave up 4 bases and J gave up 6 bases, with 15 bases separating them. The CDR3 contains 14 residues. The CDR3 DNA sequence: TGTGCCAGCAGCTCTCAACAGGGCTATGATGGCTACACCTTC. Amino acids: CASSSQQGYDGYTF.

This clone occurred once. This chain joins TRBV5-7 and TRBJ1-5; no definite D call. Being an ORF, TRBV5-7 has a function that is uncertain. V gave up 3 bases and J gave up 2 bases, with 15 bases separating them. This CDR3 is 16 amino acids long. The CDR3 sequence: CASSSGGRLGNQPQHF. The DNA for the CDR3 is TGTGCCAGCAGCTCTGGAGGGCGCCTGGGCAATCAGCCCCAGCATTTT.

This clone was found once. CDR3 DNA: TGCGCCAGCAGCCAAGATCCAAGCAATCAGCCCCAGCATTTT. This translates into CASSQDPSNQPQHF. This chain uses TRBV4-1 with TRBJ1-5; D remains unclear. The CDR3 covers 14 residues. Germline V gene sequence: CDR1 MGHRA, CDR2 YSYEKL. The V gene lost 0 bases and the J gene lost 1 base, with 4 bases spanning the gap.

The rearrangement uses TRBV7-2 and TRBJ1-5, with 7 bases lining up with TRBD1. The germline V gene has CDR1 SGHTA and CDR2 FQGNSA. The V and J ends lost 5 bases and 7 bases, in that order; junction bases with no gene match: 5. There are 13 residues in the CDR3. The CDR3 protein is CASSIRQGQPQHF. The CDR3 DNA sequence: TGTGCCAGCAGCATAAGACAGGGACAGCCCCAGCATTTT.

This clone came up once. The genes are TRBV19 and TRBJ2-2; the D gene is possibly TRBD2 (5 bases). The CDR3 covers 17 residues. The V and J ends lost 0 bases and 4 bases respectively, with 15 bases between them. Per germline, CDR1 LNHDA and CDR2 SQIVND (reference sequence). DNA of the CDR3: TGTGCCAGTAGTATAGATTTCCCTAGCCGCATCACCGGGGAGCTGTTTTTT. Residues: CASSIDFPSRITGELFF.

V usage is TRBV11-1 and J usage is TRBJ2-7; 8 bases are a match to TRBD2. Germline CDR1 and CDR2: SGHAT and FQDESV (reference sequence). CDR3 length: 14 residues. With V trimmed by 5 bases and J by 6 bases, 9 bases remained unmatched. The CDR3 protein is CASSRLASPVEQYF. CDR3 coding DNA: TGTGCCAGCAGCCGACTAGCGTCTCCGGTCGAGCAGTACTTC.

Only a few counts were recorded for this clone. The chain combines TRBV6-1 with TRBJ1-1; 9 nucleotides match TRBD1. This CDR3 region has 13 residues. Germline lookup yields CDR1 MNHNS and CDR2 SASEGT. With 8 bases clipped from V and 5 bases from J, the junction kept 6 bases outside the gene matches. This CDR3 reads CASAGTGLTEAFF. CDR3 DNA sequence: TGTGCCAGCGCCGGGACAGGGCTTACTGAAGCTTTCTTT.

The chain employs TRBV7-2 and TRBJ1-2; 8 bases are a match to TRBD1. Per the germline V gene, CDR1 is SGHTA and CDR2 is FQGNSA. Trimming at V came to 0 bases and at J to 8 bases, leaving 11 bases not matched to a gene. This CDR3 region has 16 residues. The CDR3 protein is CASSLAEGQASGGYTF. CDR3 bases: TGTGCCAGCAGCTTAGCGGAGGGACAGGCATCGGGAGGCTACACCTTC.

The chain uses TRBV7-9 and TRBJ1-4; D might be TRBD1 (5 bases). CDR3 length: 15 residues. In germline, CDR1 is SEHNR, CDR2 FQNEAQ (reference sequence). The ends were cut back, 0 bases at V and 7 bases at J, with 12 bases in the middle. The CDR3: CASSLAAGGTEKLFF. The CDR3 DNA sequence: TGTGCCAGCAGCTTAGCAGCCGGGGGAACTGAAAAACTGTTTTTT. The full variable domain, its missing parts supplied by reference TRBV7-9 and TRBJ1-4, is DTGVSQNPRHKITKRGQNVTFRCDPISEHNRLYWYRQTLGQGPEFLTYFQNEAQLEKSRLLSDRFSAERPKGSFSTLEIQRTEQGDSAMYLCASSLAAGGTEKLFFGSGTQLSVL.

This chain uses TRBV7-9 with TRBJ2-7; 9 bases match TRBD2. Germline CDR1 reads SEHNR; CDR2 reads FQNEAQ (reference sequence). The CDR3 has 16 amino acids. J lost 4 bases, V lost 5 bases, and 12 bases had no gene match. The CDR3 loop reads CASSPTGGRAVYEQYF. The CDR3 DNA follows: TGTGCCAGCAGCCCTACTGGCGGGAGGGCGGTATACGAGCAGTACTTC.

This clone has only one observation. The genes are TRBV28 and TRBJ1-5, with a tentative D call TRBD1 (6 bases). V dropped 6 bases and J dropped 1 base, with 13 bases sitting between them. This CDR3 is built from 15 residues. The germline CDR1 and CDR2 sequences are MDHEN and SYDVKM. The CDR3 DNA sequence: TGTGCCAGCAGCACAGGGTCGGGAAGCAATCAGCCCCAGCATTTT. This sequence encodes CASSTGSGSNQPQHF.